The source of this TCR beta chain is a study of blood T cell repertoires in COVID-19. TCRdb keeps only in-frame clones here, not all; method: immunoSEQ multiplex PCR. The data hold approximately 120,000 clones, with about 88% observed a single time. Germline assignment: CDR1 MRHNA and CDR2 SNTAGT. This CDR3 comprises 16 residues. V lost 6 bases, J lost 4 bases, and 9 bases stayed unmatched. The V call is TRBV6-4, the J call TRBJ2-3; 11 bases are shared with TRBD2. This clonotype was obtained from a woman aged 80 or over with acute or convalescent COVID-19. Sequencing was performed on peripheral blood. CDR3 bases: TGTGCCAGCAGCGATATAGCGGGAGGGCTGGCAGATACGCAGTATTTT. Translated, it gives CASSDIAGGLADTQYF.